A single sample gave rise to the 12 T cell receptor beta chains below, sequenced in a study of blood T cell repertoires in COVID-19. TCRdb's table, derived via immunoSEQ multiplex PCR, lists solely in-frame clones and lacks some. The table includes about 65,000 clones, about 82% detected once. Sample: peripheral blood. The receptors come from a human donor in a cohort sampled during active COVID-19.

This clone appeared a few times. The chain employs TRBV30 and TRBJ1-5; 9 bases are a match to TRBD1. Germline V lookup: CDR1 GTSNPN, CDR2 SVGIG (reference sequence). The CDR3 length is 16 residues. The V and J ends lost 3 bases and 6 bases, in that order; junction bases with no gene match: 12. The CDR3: CAWSAGWTGVGQPQHF. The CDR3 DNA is TGTGCCTGGAGCGCCGGATGGACAGGGGTTGGTCAGCCCCAGCATTTT.

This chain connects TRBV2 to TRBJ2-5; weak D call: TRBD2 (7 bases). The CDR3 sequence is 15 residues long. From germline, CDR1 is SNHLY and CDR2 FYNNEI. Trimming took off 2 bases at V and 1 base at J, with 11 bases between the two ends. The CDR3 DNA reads TGTGCCAGCAGTGAATCGGCGGGGGCCCAAGAGACCCAGTACTTC. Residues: CASSESAGAQETQYF.

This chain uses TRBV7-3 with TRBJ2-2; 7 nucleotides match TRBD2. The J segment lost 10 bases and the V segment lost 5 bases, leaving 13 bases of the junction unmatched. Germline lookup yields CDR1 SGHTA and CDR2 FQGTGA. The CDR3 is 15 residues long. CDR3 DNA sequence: TGTGCCAGCAGCCCGTCATTGGGGGGGGGATTGGAGCTGTTTTTT. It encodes CASSPSLGGGLELFF.

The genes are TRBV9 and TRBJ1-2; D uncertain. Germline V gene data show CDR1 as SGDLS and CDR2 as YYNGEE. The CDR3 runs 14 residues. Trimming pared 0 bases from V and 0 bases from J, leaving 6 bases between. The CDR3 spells CASSVGGTNYGYTF. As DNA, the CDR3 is TGTGCCAGCAGCGTAGGAGGCACTAACTATGGCTACACCTTC.

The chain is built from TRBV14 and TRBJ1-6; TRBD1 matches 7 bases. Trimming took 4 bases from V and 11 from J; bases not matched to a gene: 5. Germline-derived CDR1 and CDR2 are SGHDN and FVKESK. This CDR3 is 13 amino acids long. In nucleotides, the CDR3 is TGTGCCAGCAGCCCAGGGGGTGCGGCACCCCTCCACTTT. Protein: CASSPGGAAPLHF.

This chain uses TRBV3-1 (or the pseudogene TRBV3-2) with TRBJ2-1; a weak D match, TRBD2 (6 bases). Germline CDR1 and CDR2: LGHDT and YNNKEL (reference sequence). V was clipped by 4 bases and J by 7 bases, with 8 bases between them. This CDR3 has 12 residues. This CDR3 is CASSLAGNEQFF. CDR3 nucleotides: TGTGCCAGCAGCCTGGCGGGGAATGAGCAGTTCTTC.

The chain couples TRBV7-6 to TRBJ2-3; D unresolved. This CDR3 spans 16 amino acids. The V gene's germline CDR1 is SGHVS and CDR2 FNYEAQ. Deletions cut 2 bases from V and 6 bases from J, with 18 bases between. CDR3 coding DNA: TGTGCCAGCAGCTTATCGATCCGAATTGAAGCCGATACGCAGTATTTT. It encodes CASSLSIRIEADTQYF.

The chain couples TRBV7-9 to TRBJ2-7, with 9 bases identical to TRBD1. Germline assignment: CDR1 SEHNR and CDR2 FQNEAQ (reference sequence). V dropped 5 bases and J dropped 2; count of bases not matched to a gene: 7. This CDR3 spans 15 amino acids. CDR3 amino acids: CASSRPGQGPYEQYF. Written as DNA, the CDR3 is TGTGCCAGCAGCAGACCGGGACAGGGACCCTACGAGCAGTACTTC.

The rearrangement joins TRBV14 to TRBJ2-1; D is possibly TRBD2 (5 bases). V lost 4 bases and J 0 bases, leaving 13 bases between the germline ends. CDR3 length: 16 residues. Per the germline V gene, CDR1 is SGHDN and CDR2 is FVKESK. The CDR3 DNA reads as TGTGCCAGCAGCCCAGCCGCGGCGGGCTCCTACAATGAGCAGTTCTTC. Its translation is CASSPAAAGSYNEQFF.

DNA for the CDR3: TGTGCCAGTAGTATAGGGGGGGGTAGTGAGACCCAGTACTTC. Translated, it gives CASSIGGGSETQYF. V usage is TRBV19 and J usage is TRBJ2-5; 7 bases are a match to TRBD2. V shed 1 base and J 5 bases; nucleotides not matched to a gene: 4. The CDR3 is 14 residues long. Per germline, CDR1 LNHDA and CDR2 SQIVND (reference sequence).

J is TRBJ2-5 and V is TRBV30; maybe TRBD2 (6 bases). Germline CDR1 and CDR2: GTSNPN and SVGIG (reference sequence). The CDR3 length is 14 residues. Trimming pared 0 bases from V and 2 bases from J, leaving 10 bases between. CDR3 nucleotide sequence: TGTGCCTGGAGTGTACTTAGCGGACAAGAGACCCAGTACTTC. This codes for CAWSVLSGQETQYF. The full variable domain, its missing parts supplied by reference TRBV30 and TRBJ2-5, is SQTIHQWPATLVQPVGSPLSLECTVEGTSNPNLYWYRQAAGRGLQLLFYSVGIGQISSEVPQNLSASRPQDRQFILSSKKLLLSDSGFYLCAWSVLSGQETQYFGPGTRLLVL.

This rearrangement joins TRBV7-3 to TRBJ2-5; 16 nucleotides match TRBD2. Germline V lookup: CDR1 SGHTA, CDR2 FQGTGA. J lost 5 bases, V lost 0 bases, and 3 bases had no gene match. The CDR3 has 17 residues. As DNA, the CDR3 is TGTGCCAGCAGCTTAACCGGGACTAGCGGGGGGGAGGAGACCCAGTACTTC. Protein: CASSLTGTSGGEETQYF.